One sample yielded the 3 T cell receptor beta chains listed below, sequenced in a study of control samples from healthy donors and cancer patients. Clones were read by immunoSEQ multiplex PCR, and TCRdb kept only the in-frame ones, dropping some. The table has fewer than 200,000 clones, about 94% seen once; the top ten hold around 13%. Sequenced sample: PBMCs. These receptors were taken from a man aged 60-69 years with colorectal cancer.

The chain is built from TRBV6-5 and TRBJ1-1; D is unclear. Looked up from germline, CDR1 is MNHEY and CDR2 is SVGAGI. Deletions cut 7 bases from V and 0 bases from J, with 15 bases between. The CDR3 consists of 15 residues. CDR3 in amino acids: CASTPEGGLNTEAFF. The CDR3 DNA follows: TGTGCCAGCACCCCTGAGGGAGGGCTGAACACTGAAGCTTTCTTT.

This chain uses TRBV6-5 with TRBJ1-2; 7 bases are shared with TRBD1. V was clipped by 7 bases and J by 5 bases; unmatched bases: 4. The germline V gene encodes CDR1 MNHEY and CDR2 SVGAGI. The CDR3 has 12 residues. In DNA, the CDR3 is TGTGCCAGCACCAGACAGGGTTATGGCTACACCTTC. Protein sequence: CASTRQGYGYTF.

The chain employs TRBV19 and TRBJ2-2, with 11 bases lining up with TRBD2. Germline assignment: CDR1 LNHDA and CDR2 SQIVND (reference sequence). V shed 7 bases, J shed 6 bases, and the junction held 10 bases outside the gene matches. The CDR3 has 16 amino acids. The CDR3 DNA follows: TGTGCCAGTAATGCGAGACTAGCGGGGAGGTCCGGGGAGCTGTTTTTT. Encoded protein: CASNARLAGRSGELFF.